This T cell receptor (beta chain) is from a study of T cells in Graves' hyperthyroidism and ophthalmopathy. As for the study in general: Prior to any treatment, at the point of initial diagnosis, peripheral blood was collected. General study findings and limits: Clonotypes that were expanded in thyroid above 0.001 mostly appeared in blood too.

PBMCs were derived from around 10 ml fresh peripheral blood. TCR beta CDR3 region amplification was performed from RNA transcripts. When the TCR CDR3 underwent first-round RT-PCR, the HTBI primer set was used. One entry per CDR3 protein results from TCRdb running MiXCR on the multiplex PCR reads. The sample consists of about 370,000 distinct CDR3 sequences, roughly 15% of them appearing once. With respect to this clonotype: The antigen remains undetermined.

The sequencing input was blood. The source is a woman in her fifties or sixties with Graves' ophthalmopathy.

CDR3 sequence reads: CAISGGNPEETQYF. The CDR3, as DNA: TGTGCCATCAGTGGGGGTAACCCAGAAGAGACCCAGTACTTC. J is TRBJ2-5 and V is TRBV10-3, with unresolved D. The CDR3 extends over 14 amino acids. The V gene's germline CDR1 is ENHRY and CDR2 SYGVKD. Trimming took off 4 bases at V and 3 bases at J, with 12 bases between the two ends.